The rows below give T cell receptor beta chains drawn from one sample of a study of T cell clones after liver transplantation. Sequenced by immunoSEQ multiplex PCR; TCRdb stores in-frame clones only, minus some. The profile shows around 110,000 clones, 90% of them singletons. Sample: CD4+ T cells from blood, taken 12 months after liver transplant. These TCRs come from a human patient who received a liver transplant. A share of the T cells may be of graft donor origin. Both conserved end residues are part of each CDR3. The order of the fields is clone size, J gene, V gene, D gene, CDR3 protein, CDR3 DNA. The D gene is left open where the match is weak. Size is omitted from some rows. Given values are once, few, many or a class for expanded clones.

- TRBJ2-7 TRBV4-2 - CASSRAGEPGQPYEQYF TGTGCCAGCAGCCGCGCGGGGGAACCGGGACAACCCTACGAGCAGTACTTC
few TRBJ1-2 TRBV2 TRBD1 CAGLWDRAGGYTF TGTGCCGGCCTATGGGACAGGGCGGGAGGCTACACCTTC
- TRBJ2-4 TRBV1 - CTSSQFKLAKNIQYF TGCACCAGCAGCCAATTTAAGCTAGCCAAAAACATTCAGTACTTC
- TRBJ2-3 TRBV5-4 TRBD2 CASSTSGPRRDTQYF TGTGCCAGCAGCACTAGCGGTCCCCGGAGAGATACGCAGTATTTT
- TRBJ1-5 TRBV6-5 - CASRPGPDNQPQHF TGTGCCAGCAGGCCGGGTCCAGACAATCAGCCCCAGCATTTT
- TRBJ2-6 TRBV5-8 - CASSSTGSGANVLTF TGTGCCAGCAGCTCCACAGGCTCTGGGGCCAACGTCCTGACTTTC
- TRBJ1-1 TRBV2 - CASSQRAMNTEAFF TGTGCCAGCAGCCAAAGAGCCATGAACACTGAAGCTTTCTTT
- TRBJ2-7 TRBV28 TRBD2 CASSPLAGGPLLEQYF TGTGCCAGCAGTCCACTAGCGGGAGGGCCTTTGCTCGAGCAGTACTTC
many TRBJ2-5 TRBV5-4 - CASSQDWRQETQYF TGTGCCAGCAGCCAGGACTGGCGACAAGAGACCCAGTACTTC
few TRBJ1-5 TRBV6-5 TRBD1 CASSDRPGGQPQHF TGTGCCAGCAGTGATCGCCCAGGGGGTCAGCCCCAGCATTTT
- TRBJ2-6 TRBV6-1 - CASSLQGTGANVLTF TGTGCCAGCAGTCTACAGGGAACTGGGGCCAACGTCCTGACTTTC
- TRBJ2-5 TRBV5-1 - CASSLDGRVDQETQYF TGCGCCAGCAGCTTGGATGGCAGGGTGGACCAAGAGACCCAGTACTTC
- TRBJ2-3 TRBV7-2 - CASSLADTQYF TGTGCCAGCAGTTTAGCAGATACGCAGTATTTT
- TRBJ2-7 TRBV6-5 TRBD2 CASSPSGGRYEQYF TGTGCCAGCAGCCCTAGCGGGGGCAGGTACGAGCAGTACTTC
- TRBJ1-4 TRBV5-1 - CASSLRGDEKLFF TGCGCCAGCAGCCTACGGGGAGATGAAAAACTGTTTTTT
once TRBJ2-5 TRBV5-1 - CASSFSLTRQETQYF TGCGCCAGCAGCTTTTCCCTGACTAGACAAGAGACCCAGTACTTC
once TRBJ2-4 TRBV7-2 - CASSPRRGVAKNIQYF TGTGCCAGCAGCCCCCGGAGGGGGGTAGCCAAAAACATTCAGTACTTC
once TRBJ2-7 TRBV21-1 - CASSPRFLGDEQYF TGTGCCAGCAGCCCCCGGTTTTTAGGGGACGAGCAGTACTTC
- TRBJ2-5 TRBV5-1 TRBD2 CASSLSAGGGETQYF TGCGCCAGCAGCTTGAGCGCGGGAGGGGGTGAGACCCAGTACTTC
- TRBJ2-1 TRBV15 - CATSRDIGMEGEQFF TGTGCCACCAGCAGAGATATAGGTATGGAGGGAGAGCAGTTCTTC
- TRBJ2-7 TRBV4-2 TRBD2 CASSQEASGRAEQYF TGTGCCAGCAGCCAAGAGGCTAGCGGGAGGGCCGAGCAGTACTTC
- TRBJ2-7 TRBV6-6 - CASSYLAYEQYF TGTGCCAGCAGTTACCTGGCCTACGAGCAGTACTTC